Listed below are T cell receptor beta chains from one sample, sequenced in a study of OX40 agonist ivuxolimab in advanced cancers. Sequenced by immunoSEQ multiplex PCR; TCRdb stores in-frame clones only, minus some. The sample holds about 83,000 clones; about 81% are singletons and the top ten take under 8%. The sequenced sample was CD4+ or CD8+ T cells sorted from blood, obtained in a trial of the OX40 agonist ivuxolimab. The receptors shown here come from an adult with an advanced solid tumor such as melanoma, head and neck, liver or kidney cancer. Each CDR3 is given with its conserved first and last residue. Fields, in order: D gene, clone size, V gene, J gene, CDR3 protein, CDR3 DNA. A D gene is named only where the DNA matches it firmly. Size values are once, few and many counts, or a class for expanded clones, and some rows have none.

>NA|NA|TRBV28|TRBJ1-1
CASRSTENTEAFF
TGTGCCAGCAGATCAACAGAGAACACTGAAGCTTTCTTT
>NA|NA|TRBV27|TRBJ1-5
CASSLRLGNQPQHF
TGTGCCAGCAGTTTGAGACTGGGGAATCAGCCCCAGCATTTT
>NA|NA|TRBV15|TRBJ1-4
CATSRVPSKGGDQKLFF
TGTGCCACCAGCAGAGTACCGTCAAAGGGGGGCGATCAAAAACTGTTTTTT
>TRBD2|NA|TRBV2|TRBJ2-3
CASSGLAQDTQYF
TGTGCCAGCAGTGGACTAGCTCAAGATACGCAGTATTTT
>NA|NA|TRBV19|TRBJ2-2
CASSWTEVTGELFF
TGTGCCAGTAGTTGGACAGAAGTCACCGGGGAGCTGTTTTTT
>NA|NA|TRBV11-2|TRBJ2-3
CASRRRGPTADTQYF
TGTGCCAGCCGACGCCGCGGGCCTACAGCGGATACGCAGTATTTT
>NA|NA|TRBV10-3|TRBJ1-4
CAISEPSAPGGEKLFF
TGTGCCATCAGTGAGCCTAGTGCACCCGGAGGAGAAAAACTGTTTTTT
>NA|once|TRBV27|TRBJ2-1
CASSFLRAPNNEQFF
TGTGCCAGCAGTTTTTTACGGGCTCCCAACAATGAGCAGTTCTTC
>TRBD1|NA|TRBV7-9|TRBJ1-2
CASSSDRVNYGYTF
TGTGCCAGCAGCTCGGACAGGGTCAACTATGGCTACACCTTC
>NA|NA|TRBV15|TRBJ2-7
CATSSSGHSWEQYF
TGTGCCACCAGCAGCTCAGGACACTCGTGGGAGCAGTACTTC
>NA|NA|TRBV7-9|TRBJ1-1
CASSLGQTLQAFF
TGTGCCAGCAGCCTCGGACAGACCCTTCAAGCTTTCTTT
>TRBD1|NA|TRBV4-3|TRBJ1-1
CASSQTGTGDTEAFF
TGCGCCAGCAGCCAAACCGGGACAGGGGATACTGAAGCTTTCTTT
>NA|NA|TRBV7-3|TRBJ2-1
CASSGGAGFYNEQFF
TGTGCCAGCAGCGGGGGGGCTGGATTCTACAATGAGCAGTTCTTC
>TRBD2|NA|TRBV5-1|TRBJ2-5
CASSAGLAGETQYF
TGCGCCAGCAGCGCGGGACTAGCGGGGGAGACCCAGTACTTC
>TRBD1|NA|TRBV6-1|TRBJ1-2
CASSEGQGAAYGYTF
TGTGCCAGCAGTGAGGGACAGGGGGCTGCATATGGCTACACCTTC
>TRBD2|NA|TRBV5-4|TRBJ2-1
CASSLFSGRSYEQFF
TGTGCCAGCAGCTTGTTCAGCGGGAGGTCTTATGAGCAGTTCTTC
>TRBD1|NA|TRBV6-5|TRBJ1-2
CASSSPGQKSHGYTF
TGTGCCAGCAGTTCGCCGGGACAGAAGTCCCACGGCTACACCTTC
>NA|NA|TRBV30|TRBJ1-5
CAWSVPSLASDQPQHF
TGTGCCTGGAGTGTACCCTCGCTGGCATCCGATCAGCCCCAGCATTTT
>TRBD1|NA|TRBV6-1|TRBJ1-2
CASSEGPGGIYGYTF
TGTGCCAGCAGTGAGGGGCCAGGGGGCATCTATGGCTACACCTTC
>NA|NA|TRBV5-8|TRBJ2-1
CASSSIGSYNEQFF
TGTGCCAGCAGCTCCATAGGCTCCTACAATGAGCAGTTCTTC
>NA|NA|TRBV2|TRBJ1-1
CASSEWFAAFF
TGTGCCAGCAGTGAGTGGTTCGCAGCTTTCTTT
>TRBD2|NA|TRBV11-2|TRBJ2-5
CASSFRTSGVETQYF
TGTGCCAGCAGCTTTCGGACTAGCGGGGTAGAGACCCAGTACTTC
>TRBD1|NA|TRBV2|TRBJ2-3
CASRAGQGGRGDTQYF
TGTGCCAGCAGGGCCGGACAGGGGGGAAGGGGTGATACGCAGTATTTT
>NA|many|TRBV19|TRBJ1-5
CASSIDGTLSNQPQHF
TGTGCCAGTAGTATAGATGGGACACTTAGCAATCAGCCCCAGCATTTT
>NA|NA|TRBV11-1|TRBJ2-2
CASMADIYTGELFF
TGTGCCAGCATGGCAGACATTTACACCGGGGAGCTGTTTTTT
>NA|NA|TRBV7-6|TRBJ2-1
CASSLTGIGQFF
TGTGCCAGCAGCTTAACAGGGATTGGGCAGTTCTTC
>TRBD1|NA|TRBV27|TRBJ1-6
CASSFGDSNSPLHF
TGTGCCAGCAGTTTTGGGGACAGTAATTCACCCCTCCACTTT
>NA|NA|TRBV5-6|TRBJ2-1
CASSGGYYNEQFF
TGTGCCAGCAGTGGGGGCTACTACAATGAGCAGTTCTTC
>NA|NA|TRBV6-1|TRBJ2-1
CASSEARQGYEQFF
TGTGCCAGCAGTGAAGCGCGGCAGGGCTATGAGCAGTTCTTC
>NA|NA|TRBV5-1|TRBJ2-3
CASSLDGARGGGTQYF
TGCGCCAGCAGCTTGGATGGGGCTAGAGGGGGTGGTACGCAGTATTTT
>TRBD2|NA|TRBV30|TRBJ2-1
CAWRGGLVRNEQFF
TGTGCCTGGAGAGGGGGACTAGTCAGAAATGAGCAGTTCTTC
>TRBD1|NA|TRBV15|TRBJ2-5
CATSRGGATGVETQYF
TGTGCCACCAGCAGAGGGGGAGCGACAGGGGTGGAGACCCAGTACTTC
>TRBD2|NA|TRBV10-3|TRBJ2-7
CASSYVSSGREPYEQYF
TGTGCCAGCAGTTACGTGTCTAGCGGCAGGGAGCCTTACGAGCAGTACTTC
>TRBD2|NA|TRBV9|TRBJ2-2
CATPPPETSGRSNGELFF
TGTGCCACCCCTCCCCCCGAGACTAGCGGGAGGAGTAACGGGGAGCTGTTTTTT
>NA|few|TRBV19|TRBJ2-4
CASSIGHTSNNIQYF
TGTGCCAGTAGTATAGGGCACACCTCTAACAACATTCAGTACTTC
>NA|few|TRBV4-1|TRBJ1-1
CASSQARGRTEAFF
TGCGCCAGCAGCCAAGCCAGGGGTCGCACTGAAGCTTTCTTT
>NA|NA|TRBV5-1|TRBJ1-2
CASRQDTSYGYTF
TGCGCCAGCAGGCAAGACACCTCCTATGGCTACACCTTC
>NA|NA|TRBV19|TRBJ1-5
CASSLLPSGYSNQPQHF
TGTGCCAGTAGTCTCCTACCCTCTGGGTATAGCAATCAGCCCCAGCATTTT
>TRBD2|once|TRBV5-4|TRBJ2-7
CASSLGLAVRDEQYF
TGTGCCAGCAGCTTGGGACTAGCGGTCCGGGACGAGCAGTACTTC
>NA|once|TRBV19|TRBJ1-2
CASRLAGGDSYGYTF
TGTGCCAGTAGGTTGGCCGGAGGTGATAGCTATGGCTACACCTTC
>NA|NA|TRBV30|TRBJ2-2
CAWSVAGSGELFF
TGTGCCTGGAGTGTTGCGGGGAGCGGGGAGCTGTTTTTT
>TRBD1|NA|TRBV5-4|TRBJ2-4
CASSLGGQGGDIQYF
TGTGCCAGCAGCTTGGGTGGACAGGGGGGAGACATTCAGTACTTC
>TRBD1|NA|TRBV7-9|TRBJ1-1
CASSSSYRGLTEAFF
TGTGCCAGCAGCTCCAGTTACAGGGGGCTCACTGAAGCTTTCTTT
>NA|once|TRBV6-1|TRBJ2-7
CASSLTGNEQYF
TGTGCCAGCAGCTTAACCGGGAACGAGCAGTACTTC
>NA|NA|TRBV7-9|TRBJ2-6
CASSTSSKSYSGANVLTF
TGTGCCAGCAGCACCTCTAGCAAAAGTTACTCTGGGGCCAACGTCCTGACTTTC
>NA|NA|TRBV18|TRBJ1-1
CASSPWVRADTEAFF
TGTGCCAGCTCACCATGGGTCCGGGCAGACACTGAAGCTTTCTTT
>NA|NA|TRBV11-2|TRBJ1-2
CASSPQGARLEGYTF
TGTGCCAGCAGCCCACAGGGAGCCAGACTTGAGGGCTACACCTTC
>NA|NA|TRBV5-6|TRBJ1-3
CASSLGRRSNTIYF
TGTGCCAGCAGCTTGGGACGACGGTCCAACACCATATATTTT
>NA|NA|TRBV18|TRBJ1-1
CASSPNKARADTEAFF
TGTGCCAGCTCACCAAATAAGGCGCGCGCAGACACTGAAGCTTTCTTT
>NA|NA|TRBV5-1|TRBJ1-1
CASSLVSGLNTEAFF
TGCGCCAGCAGCTTGGTTAGTGGTTTGAACACTGAAGCTTTCTTT
>NA|NA|TRBV11-3|TRBJ2-3
CASSLGQPLDTQYF
TGTGCCAGCAGCTTAGGCCAGCCCCTTGATACGCAGTATTTT